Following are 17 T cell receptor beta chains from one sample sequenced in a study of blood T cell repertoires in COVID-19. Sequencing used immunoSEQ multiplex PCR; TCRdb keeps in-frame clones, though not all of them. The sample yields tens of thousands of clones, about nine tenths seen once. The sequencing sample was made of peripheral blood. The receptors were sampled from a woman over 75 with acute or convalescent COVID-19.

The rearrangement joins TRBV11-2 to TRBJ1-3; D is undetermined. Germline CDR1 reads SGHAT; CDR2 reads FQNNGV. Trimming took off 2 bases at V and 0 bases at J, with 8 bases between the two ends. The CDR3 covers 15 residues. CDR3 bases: TGTGCCAGCAGCTTATTAGTATCCTCTGGAAACACCATATATTTT. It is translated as CASSLLVSSGNTIYF. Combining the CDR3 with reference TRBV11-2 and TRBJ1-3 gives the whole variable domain EAGVAQSPRYKIIEKRQSVAFWCNPISGHATLYWYQQILGQGPKLLIQFQNNGVVDDSQLPKDRFSAERLKGVDSTLKIQPAKLEDSAVYLCASSLLVSSGNTIYFGEGSWLTVV.

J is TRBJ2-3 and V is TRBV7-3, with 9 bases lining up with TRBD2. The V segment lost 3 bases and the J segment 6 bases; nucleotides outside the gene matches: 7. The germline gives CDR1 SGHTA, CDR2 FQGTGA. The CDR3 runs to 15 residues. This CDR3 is CASSFGGGRGDTQYF. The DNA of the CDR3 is TGTGCCAGCAGCTTTGGAGGCGGGAGGGGGGATACGCAGTATTTT.

The CDR3 nucleotides are TGTGCCAGCAGTCCCCCACTAGCGGGCCCATACGAGCAGTACTTC. Its translation: CASSPPLAGPYEQYF. The rearrangement uses TRBV27 and TRBJ2-7; 9 positions agree with TRBD2. The V segment lost 5 bases and the J segment 4 bases; nucleotides outside the gene matches: 9. The germline gives CDR1 MNHEY, CDR2 SMNVEV (reference sequence). This CDR3 has 15 amino acids.

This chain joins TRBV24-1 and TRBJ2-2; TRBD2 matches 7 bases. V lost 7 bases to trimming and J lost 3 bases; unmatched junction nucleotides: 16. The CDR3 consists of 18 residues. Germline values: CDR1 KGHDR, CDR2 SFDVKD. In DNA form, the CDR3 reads TGTGCCACCAGCCCCGGACACTTCAAGCGGGACTACACCGGGGAGCTGTTTTTT. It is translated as CATSPGHFKRDYTGELFF.

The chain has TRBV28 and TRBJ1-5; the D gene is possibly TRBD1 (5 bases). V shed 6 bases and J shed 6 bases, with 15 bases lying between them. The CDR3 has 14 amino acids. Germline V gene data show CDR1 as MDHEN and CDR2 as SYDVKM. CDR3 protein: CASSQVQGSQPQHF. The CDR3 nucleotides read TGTGCCAGCAGCCAGGTCCAGGGTTCTCAGCCCCAGCATTTT.

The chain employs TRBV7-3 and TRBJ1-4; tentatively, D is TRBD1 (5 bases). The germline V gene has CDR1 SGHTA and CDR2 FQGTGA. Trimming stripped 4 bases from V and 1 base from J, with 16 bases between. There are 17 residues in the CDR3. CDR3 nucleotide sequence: TGTGCCAGCAGCTCTAATCGGGGGGTAGGAACTAATGAAAAACTGTTTTTT. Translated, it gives CASSSNRGVGTNEKLFF.

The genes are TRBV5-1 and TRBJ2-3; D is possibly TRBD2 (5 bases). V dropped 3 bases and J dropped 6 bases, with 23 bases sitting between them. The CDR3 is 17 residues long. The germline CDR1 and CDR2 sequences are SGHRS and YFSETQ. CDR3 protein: CASSSPRVRSSYDTQYF. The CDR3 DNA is TGCGCCAGCAGCTCCCCGAGGGTCCGATCTTCCTACGATACGCAGTATTTT.

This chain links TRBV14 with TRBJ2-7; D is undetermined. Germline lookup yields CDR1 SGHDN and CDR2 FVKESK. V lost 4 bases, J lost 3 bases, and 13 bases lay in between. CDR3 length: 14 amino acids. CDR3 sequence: CASSRNRVNYEQYF. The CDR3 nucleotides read TGTGCCAGCAGCCGAAACCGGGTCAACTACGAGCAGTACTTC.

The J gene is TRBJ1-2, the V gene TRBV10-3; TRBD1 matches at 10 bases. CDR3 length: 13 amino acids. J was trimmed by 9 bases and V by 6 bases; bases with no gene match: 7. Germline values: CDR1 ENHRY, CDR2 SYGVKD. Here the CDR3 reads CAISSGTGDRYTF. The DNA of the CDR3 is TGTGCCATCAGCTCCGGGACAGGGGATCGCTACACCTTC.

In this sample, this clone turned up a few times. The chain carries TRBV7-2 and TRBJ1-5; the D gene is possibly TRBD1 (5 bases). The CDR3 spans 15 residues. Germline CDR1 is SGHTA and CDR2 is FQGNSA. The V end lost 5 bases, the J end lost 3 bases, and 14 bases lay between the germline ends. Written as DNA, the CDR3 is TGTGCCAGCAGCCAAGATTCAGGGCTCAATCAGCCCCAGCATTTT. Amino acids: CASSQDSGLNQPQHF.

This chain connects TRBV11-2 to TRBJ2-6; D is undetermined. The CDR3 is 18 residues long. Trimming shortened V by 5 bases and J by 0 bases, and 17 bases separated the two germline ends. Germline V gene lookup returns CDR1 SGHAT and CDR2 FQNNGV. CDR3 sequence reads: CASSLRGGRSSGANVLTF. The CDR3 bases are TGTGCCAGCAGCCTCCGTGGTGGCAGAAGCTCTGGGGCCAACGTCCTGACTTTC.

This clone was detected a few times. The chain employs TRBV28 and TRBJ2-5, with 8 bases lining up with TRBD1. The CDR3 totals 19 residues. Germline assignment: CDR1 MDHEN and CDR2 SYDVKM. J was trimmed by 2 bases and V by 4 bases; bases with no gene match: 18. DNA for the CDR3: TGTGCCAGCAGTTCGGCGAGAGGGCAGACAGGGGTAATTCAAGAGACCCAGTACTTC. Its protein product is CASSSARGQTGVIQETQYF.

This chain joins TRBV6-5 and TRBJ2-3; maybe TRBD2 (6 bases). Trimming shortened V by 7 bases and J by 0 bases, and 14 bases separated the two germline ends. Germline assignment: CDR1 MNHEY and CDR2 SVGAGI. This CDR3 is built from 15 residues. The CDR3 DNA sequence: TGTGCCAGCAACCGGGGGTCCTATAGCACAGATACGCAGTATTTT. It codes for CASNRGSYSTDTQYF.

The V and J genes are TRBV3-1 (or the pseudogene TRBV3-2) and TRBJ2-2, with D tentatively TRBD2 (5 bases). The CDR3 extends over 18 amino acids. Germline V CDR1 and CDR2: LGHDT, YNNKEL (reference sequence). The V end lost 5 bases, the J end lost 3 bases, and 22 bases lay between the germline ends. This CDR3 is CASSSTGFAGRYTGELFF. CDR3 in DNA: TGTGCCAGCAGCTCCACTGGCTTTGCGGGCCGTTACACCGGGGAGCTGTTTTTT.

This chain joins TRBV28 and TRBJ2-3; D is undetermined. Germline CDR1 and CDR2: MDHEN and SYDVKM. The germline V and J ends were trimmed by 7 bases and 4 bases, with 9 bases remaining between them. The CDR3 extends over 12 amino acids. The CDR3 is CASNQAPDTQYF. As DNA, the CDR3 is TGTGCCAGCAATCAGGCCCCAGATACGCAGTATTTT.

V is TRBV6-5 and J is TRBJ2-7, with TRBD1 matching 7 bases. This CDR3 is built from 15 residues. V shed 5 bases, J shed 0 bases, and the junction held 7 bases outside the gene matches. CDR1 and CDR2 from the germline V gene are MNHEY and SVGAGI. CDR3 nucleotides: TGTGCCAGCAGTCAGAGAAACAGGGGCTCCTACGAGCAGTACTTC. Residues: CASSQRNRGSYEQYF.

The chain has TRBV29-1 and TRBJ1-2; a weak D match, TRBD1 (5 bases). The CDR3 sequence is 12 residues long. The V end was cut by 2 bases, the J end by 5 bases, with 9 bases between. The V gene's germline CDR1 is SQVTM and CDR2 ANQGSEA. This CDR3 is CSVETGGYGYTF. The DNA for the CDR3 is TGCAGCGTTGAAACCGGGGGGTATGGCTACACCTTC.